This T cell receptor (beta chain) comes out of a study of OX40 agonist ivuxolimab in advanced cancers. Regarding the study as a whole: Both CD4+ and CD8+ T cell populations in blood had undergone clonal expansion by week 6 at 0.1 to 3.0 mg/kg.

Excluded were patients having autoimmune disease history or systemic immunosuppression. Blood got drawn at baseline, again on cycle 4 day 1, and then on cycle 7 day 1. Profiling relied on immunoSEQ multiplex PCR, and the TCRdb table lists in-frame clones only, not all of them. The data show 65,000 to 80,000 clones, with over 90% seen just once and about 6.4% held by the top ten. Trimming took off 1 base at V and 1 base at J, with 11 bases between the two ends. The CDR3 runs 15 residues. Germline V gene lookup returns CDR1 SGDLS and CDR2 YYNGEE. Concerning this clone: As yet, its antigen is unknown.

This sample comprised CD4+ or CD8+ T cells sorted from blood, obtained in a trial of the OX40 agonist ivuxolimab. The TCR sequence derives from an adult with an advanced solid tumor such as melanoma, head and neck, liver or kidney cancer. V and J are TRBV9 and TRBJ1-1; D is possibly TRBD1 (6 bases). The CDR3 sequence: CASSVTGGPNTEAFF. In DNA, the CDR3 is TGTGCCAGCAGCGTAACGGGGGGCCCGAACACTGAAGCTTTCTTT.